This TCR beta chain was observed in a study of T cells in Graves' hyperthyroidism and ophthalmopathy. Whole-study findings and limits: Ophthalmopathy prediction by the model preceded onset by a median about 6.8 months.

Authors of the study amplified TCR beta CDR3 regions from RNA transcripts. A set of HTBI primers served as the primers for a first-round RT-PCR of the TCR CDR3. TCRdb processed the multiplex PCR reads anew with MiXCR; each CDR3 protein has one entry. This repertoire shows 350,000 or so distinct CDR3 sequences, 20% to 25% found once; its top ten account for over 40%. This clonotype appeared many times. Its antigen is unknown. This CDR3 contains 16 residues. The V gene's germline CDR1 is ENHRY and CDR2 SYGVKD. V was shortened by 0 bases and J by 5 bases, with 15 bases between the two germline ends. The sequence derives from a woman between 50 and 59 years old with Graves' hyperthyroidism. Sample: blood. The rearrangement uses TRBV10-3 and TRBJ2-3, with D possibly being TRBD1 or TRBD2 (5 bases each). The CDR3 coding sequence is TGTGCCATCAGTGAGTCGAGGGGACCCCCACGAGATACGCAGTATTTT. Amino acids: CAISESRGPPRDTQYF.